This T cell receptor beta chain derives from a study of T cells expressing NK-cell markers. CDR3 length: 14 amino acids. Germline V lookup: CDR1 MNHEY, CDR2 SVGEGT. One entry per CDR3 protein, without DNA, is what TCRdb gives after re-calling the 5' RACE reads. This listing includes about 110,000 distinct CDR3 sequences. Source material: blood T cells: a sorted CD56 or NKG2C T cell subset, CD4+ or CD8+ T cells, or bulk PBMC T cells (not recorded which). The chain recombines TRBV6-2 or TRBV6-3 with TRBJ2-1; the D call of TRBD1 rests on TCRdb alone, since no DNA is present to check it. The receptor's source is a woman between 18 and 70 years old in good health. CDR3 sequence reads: CASNLGQVLGEQFF.